This T cell receptor (beta chain) was profiled in a study of OX40 agonist ivuxolimab in advanced cancers. Describing the broader study: Ivuxolimab was an agonistic, fully human IgG2 monoclonal antibody directed against OX40 (CD134), a costimulatory receptor. Intravenous ivuxolimab was administered to patients every 2 weeks at six dose levels: 0.01, 0.1, 0.3, 1.5, 3 and 10 mg/kg. Of the roughly 50 dose-escalation patients, hepatocellular carcinoma was present in around 20, melanoma in approximately 15, renal cell carcinoma in 9 and head and neck cancer in 9. In the dose-escalation cohort, 70% to 85% of patients were male, and the mean age was around 60 years, with a range of roughly 20 to 80. Patients were allowed to have had prior anti-PD-1, anti-PD-L1 or anti-CTLA-4 therapy, and around 41% of the dose-escalation patients had previously received checkpoint inhibitors. Three dose-escalation patients achieved partial responses, one with hepatocellular carcinoma and two with cutaneous melanoma. The purpose of peripheral TCRbeta sequencing was to test whether ivuxolimab changed TCR sequence diversity and led to clonal T-cell expansion. The paper describes the monotherapy dose-escalation part (N of about 57 patients) of the phase I trial of ivuxolimab.

The CDR3 runs 13 residues from the cysteine to the phenylalanine. The DNA shown is the 39-base CDR3, in frame from base 1. Relative to germline, V is missing 6 bases and J is missing 0 bases, with 2 bases of the junction outside any gene match. The germline V gene sets CDR1 to WSHSY and CDR2 to SAAADI. To sequence the TCRbeta CDR3 region, genomic DNA was isolated from the sorted cells. The immunoSEQ Assay was used to sequence the TCRbeta CDR3 regions. TCRdb carries this immuneACCESS record with in-frame sequences only. Its versions omit some clonotypes, under half of them owing to an unresolved V gene in the studies checked, with the rest unexplained. The sample table contains tens of thousands of clones; only one count was recorded for more than 60% of them. The biggest ten clones account for roughly 15% of the sample. General conclusions and limits of the study: In the 0.1-3.0 mg/kg groups, partial responders were among the patients with the lowest normalized peripheral clonal expansion, particularly in CD8+ T cells. On average, CD8+ T cells showed more expanded clones than CD4+ T cells after ivuxolimab. At doses from 0.1 to 3.0 mg/kg, clonal expansion was seen in both CD4+ and CD8+ blood T cells between baseline and week 6. The antigen specificity of the peripheral T cells that underwent clonal expansion was not determined. Low levels of normalized T-cell clonal expansion were also shown by some nonresponding patients.

Patients with autoimmune disease history or receiving systemic immunosuppression were excluded from the trial. Peripheral blood for TCR sequencing was collected from all dose cohorts at baseline, on cycle 4 day 1, and on cycle 7 day 1. Samples came from an open-label, multicenter, first-in-human phase I dose-escalation trial of ivuxolimab. The trial enrolled adults with locally advanced or metastatic head and neck squamous cell, hepatocellular, melanoma or renal cell carcinoma. CD4+ and CD8+ T cells were sorted separately from peripheral blood before TCR sequencing. Notes on this clone: Its antigen remains unidentified. No base quality information exists; no much larger clone differs at one position. This CDR3 is also generated by other DNA sequences in the sample.

This TCR was sampled from an adult with an advanced solid tumor such as melanoma, head and neck, liver or kidney cancer. Recombination connected TRBV10-2 to TRBJ2-7; 7 bases in between match TRBD1. The sample was CD4+ or CD8+ T cells sorted from blood, taken in a trial of the OX40 agonist ivuxolimab. The CDR3 here reads CASRGTDSYEQYF. The DNA sequence is TGCGCCAGCAGGGGGACAGACTCCTACGAGCAGTACTTC.